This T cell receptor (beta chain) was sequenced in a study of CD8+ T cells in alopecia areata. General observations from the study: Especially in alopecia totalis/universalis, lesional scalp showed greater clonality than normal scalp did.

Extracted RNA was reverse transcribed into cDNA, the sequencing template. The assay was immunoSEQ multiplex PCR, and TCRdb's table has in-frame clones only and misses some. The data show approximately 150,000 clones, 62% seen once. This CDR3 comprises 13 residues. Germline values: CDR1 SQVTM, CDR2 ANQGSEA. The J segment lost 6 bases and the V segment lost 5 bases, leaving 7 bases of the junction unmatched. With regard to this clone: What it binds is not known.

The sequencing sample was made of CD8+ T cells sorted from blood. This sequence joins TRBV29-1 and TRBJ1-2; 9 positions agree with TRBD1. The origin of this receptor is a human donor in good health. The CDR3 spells CSVPTDRGDGYTF. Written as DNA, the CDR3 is TGCAGCGTTCCCACCGACAGGGGGGATGGCTACACCTTC.